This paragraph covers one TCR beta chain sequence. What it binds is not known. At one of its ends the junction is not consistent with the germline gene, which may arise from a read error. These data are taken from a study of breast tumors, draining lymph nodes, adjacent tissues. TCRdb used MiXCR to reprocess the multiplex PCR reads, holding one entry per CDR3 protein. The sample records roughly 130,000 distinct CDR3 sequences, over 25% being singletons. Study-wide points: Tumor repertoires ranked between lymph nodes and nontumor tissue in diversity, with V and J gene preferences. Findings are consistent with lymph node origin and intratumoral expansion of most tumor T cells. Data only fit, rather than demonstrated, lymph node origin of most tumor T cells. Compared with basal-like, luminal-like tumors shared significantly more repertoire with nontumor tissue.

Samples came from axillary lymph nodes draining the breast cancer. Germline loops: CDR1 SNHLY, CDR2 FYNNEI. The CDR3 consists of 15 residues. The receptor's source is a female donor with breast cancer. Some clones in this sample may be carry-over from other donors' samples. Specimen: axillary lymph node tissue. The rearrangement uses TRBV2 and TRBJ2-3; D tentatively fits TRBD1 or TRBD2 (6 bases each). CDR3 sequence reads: CAGSLIFGGRDTQYF. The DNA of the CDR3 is TGTGCCGGCAGTTTGATCTTTGGGGGGCGGGATACGCAGTATTTT.